This TCR beta chain appears in the sequencing data of a study of blood T cells in healthy people across ages. The authors ran a second PCR of roughly 6 to 12 cycles using a sample-barcoded 5' primer and a J-beta primer mix. Each cDNA molecule was tagged by a template-switch adaptor with 12 random nucleotides. TCRdb reprocessed the 5' RACE reads with MiXCR, giving one entry per CDR3 protein. The sample has some 860,000 distinct CDR3 sequences, 56% seen once. CDR1 and CDR2 from the germline V gene are SQVTM and ANQGSEA. V shed 4 bases and J shed 0 bases, with 9 bases lying between them. The CDR3 sequence is 13 residues long. This clonotype was seen many times.

The rearrangement uses TRBV29-1 and TRBJ2-5; unclear D gene. Sequencing input: blood. The receptor's source is a man aged 35-49 years in good health. The CDR3 bases are TGCAGCGTTGGAGGCGGTAACCAAGAGACCCAGTACTTC. Its translation: CSVGGGNQETQYF.